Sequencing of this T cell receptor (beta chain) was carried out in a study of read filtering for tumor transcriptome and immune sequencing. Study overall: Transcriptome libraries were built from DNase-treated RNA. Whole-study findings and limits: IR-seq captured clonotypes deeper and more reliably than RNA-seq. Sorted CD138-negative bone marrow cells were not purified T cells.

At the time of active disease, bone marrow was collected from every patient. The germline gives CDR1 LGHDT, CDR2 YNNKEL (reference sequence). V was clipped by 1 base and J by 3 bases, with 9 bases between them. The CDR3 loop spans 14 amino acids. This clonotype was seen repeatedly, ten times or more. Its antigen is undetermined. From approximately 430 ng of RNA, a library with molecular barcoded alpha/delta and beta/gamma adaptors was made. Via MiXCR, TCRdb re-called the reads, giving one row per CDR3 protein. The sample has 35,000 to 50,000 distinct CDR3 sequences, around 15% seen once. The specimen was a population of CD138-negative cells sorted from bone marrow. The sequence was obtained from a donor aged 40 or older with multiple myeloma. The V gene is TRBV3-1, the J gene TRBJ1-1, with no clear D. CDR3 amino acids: CASSQGGADTEAFF. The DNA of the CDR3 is TGTGCCAGCAGCCAAGGTGGCGCCGACACTGAAGCTTTCTTT.